Listed here are 8 T cell receptor beta chains from one sample, sequenced in a study of CD8+CD57+ T cells in acquired aplastic anemia. Profiles of TCR beta VDJ and CDR3 were generated from a genomic DNA template. In TCRdb, the reads were re-called with MiXCR into one record per CDR3 protein. This table has under 200,000 distinct CDR3 sequences, 48% appearing once. The authors sequenced patients whose flow cytometry had shown CD8+CD57+ cell expansion. Sequencing used sorted CD4+, CD8+, or CD8+CD57+ T cells (not recorded which) from PBMCs. Every receptor here comes from a human donor with aplastic anemia.

This clonotype was seen repeatedly, ten times or more. The chain has TRBV7-2 and TRBJ1-3; D may be TRBD1 (5 bases). The germline V gene encodes CDR1 SGHTA and CDR2 FQGNSA. CDR3 length equals 12 residues. The germline V and J ends were trimmed by 5 bases and 7 bases, with 9 bases remaining between them. The CDR3 DNA follows: TGTGCCAGCAGCCACCGGGGGAACACCATATATTTT. It specifies CASSHRGNTIYF.

The J gene is TRBJ1-2, the V gene TRBV28, with D perhaps TRBD1 (5 bases). The CDR3 runs to 16 residues. Germline V CDR1 and CDR2: MDHEN, SYDVKM. Trimming shortened V by 1 base and J by 8 bases, and 20 bases separated the two germline ends. The CDR3 DNA reads TGTGCCAGCAGTTTATCCATCGATGGGCGGGGACGAGGCTACACCTTC. The encoded protein is CASSLSIDGRGRGYTF.

This clonotype was counted at least ten times. V gene TRBV6-1 combines with J gene TRBJ1-1; possible D gene TRBD1, 5 bases. The ends were cut back, 3 bases at V and 0 bases at J, with 11 bases in the middle. The CDR3 loop spans 15 amino acids. CDR1 is MNHNS, CDR2 SASEGT, per germline. Here the CDR3 DNA reads TGTGCCAGCAGTGACGACAGAAGATTGAACACTGAAGCTTTCTTT. This sequence encodes CASSDDRRLNTEAFF.

In its sample, this clonotype was seen a few times. The rearrangement joins TRBV28 to TRBJ2-2; 9 nucleotides match TRBD2. CDR3 length equals 16 residues. J gave up 4 bases and V 3 bases, and 6 bases lay outside the gene matches. CDR1 and CDR2 (germline): MDHEN, SYDVKM. CDR3 nucleotide sequence: TGTGCCAGCAGTTTGGCGGGGGGGCAGGGCACCGGGGAGCTGTTTTTT. As protein: CASSLAGGQGTGELFF.

Only a few counts were recorded for this clonotype. The genes are TRBV18 and TRBJ2-5; 7 bases line up with TRBD1. This CDR3 is built from 15 residues. The germline V gene has CDR1 KGHSH and CDR2 LQKENI. J lost 1 base, V lost 1 base, and 3 bases had no gene match. The CDR3 DNA reads TGTGCCAGCTCACCACGGACAGGCGGCCAAGAGACCCAGTACTTC. It is translated as CASSPRTGGQETQYF.

As for this clonotype: A much more abundant neighbour one base away suggests this may be a read error. This chain connects TRBV6-2 or TRBV6-3 to TRBJ2-5; D might be TRBD2 (7 bases). The CDR3 covers 14 residues. CDR1 and CDR2 from the germline V gene are MNHEY and SVGEGT. The V and J ends lost 5 bases and 9 bases respectively, with 19 bases between them. CDR3 sequence: CASSQQQGGEAQYF. As DNA, the CDR3 is TGTGCCAGCAGTCAACAACAGGGAGGGGAGGCCCAGTACTTC.

The chain joins TRBV5-1 to TRBJ2-7; maybe TRBD1 (5 bases). The ends were cut back, 4 bases at V and 2 bases at J, with 13 bases in the middle. Per the germline V gene, CDR1 is SGHRS and CDR2 is YFSETQ. The CDR3 sequence is 14 residues long. In DNA form, the CDR3 reads TGCGCCAGCAGCGCCTACCCCAGGGCCTACGAGCAGTACTTC. Translating it yields CASSAYPRAYEQYF.

This clonotype was counted at least ten times. V is TRBV6-1 and J is TRBJ2-1; TRBD2 might be the D (6 bases). From germline, CDR1 is MNHNS and CDR2 SASEGT. V was trimmed by 8 bases and J by 4 bases, leaving 9 bases between them. CDR3 length: 12 amino acids. The DNA for the CDR3 is TGTGCCAGCGGCCGGGGGTACAATGAGCAGTTCTTC. It encodes CASGRGYNEQFF.